The 17 T cell receptor beta chains listed next were all sequenced from one sample in a study of cytomegalovirus exposure and HLA in healthy donors listed by TCRdb under 2017. The library was built by means of the immunoSEQ multiplex PCR assay. For the multiplex PCR, a mixture combining 60 forward primers for TCR Vbeta segments and 13 reverse primers for TCR Jbeta segments was used. This immuneACCESS table, as held by TCRdb, lists in-frame sequences with V and J called but not all clones. Of the missing ones, under half trace to an unresolved V gene in checked studies; the others have no known cause. The sample's own table lists roughly 70,000 clones. Together, the top ten hold more than 2.5% of the sample. The specimen was PBMCs. All receptors derive from a man aged 35 to 55 in good health and CMV-seronegative.

The J gene is TRBJ2-7, the V gene TRBV10-2; perhaps TRBD2 as D (7 bases). V gave up 0 bases and J gave up 0 bases, with 12 bases separating them. Germline CDR1 is WSHSY and CDR2 is SAAADI. CDR3 length: 16 amino acids. This CDR3 reads CASSESGGATSYEQYF. The CDR3 nucleotides read TGCGCCAGCAGTGAGTCGGGGGGGGCTACCTCCTACGAGCAGTACTTC.

The chain has TRBV5-6 and TRBJ2-1; 7 bases align to TRBD1. The germline V gene encodes CDR1 SGHDT and CDR2 YYEEEE. The ends lost 4 bases at V and 4 bases at J; junction bases unmatched: 5. This CDR3 region has 14 residues. Here the CDR3 reads CASSRGRSYNEQFF. The DNA for the CDR3 is TGTGCCAGCAGCAGGGGGCGCAGTTACAATGAGCAGTTCTTC.

This chain links TRBV25-1 with TRBJ2-3; D gene unclear. Trimming took 5 bases from V and 1 from J, leaving 7 bases between them. CDR3 size: 13 residues. From germline, CDR1 is MGHDK and CDR2 SYGVNS. In DNA, the CDR3 is TGTGCCAGCAGTAATGAGGGCACAGATACGCAGTATTTT. Amino acid sequence: CASSNEGTDTQYF.

This chain links TRBV7-3 with TRBJ2-7; a possible D gene is TRBD1 (5 bases). V was pared by 8 bases and J by 9 bases, with 14 bases between. Germline assignment: CDR1 SGHTA and CDR2 FQGTGA. The CDR3 is 11 residues long. CDR3 amino acids: CASPHSQGQYF. The CDR3, as DNA: TGTGCCAGCCCTCACAGCCAGGGGCAGTACTTC.

The rearrangement links TRBV9 to TRBJ1-1, with a tentative D call TRBD1 (5 bases). The CDR3 spans 14 residues. Trimming took 5 bases from V and 1 from J, leaving 12 bases between them. Germline V lookup: CDR1 SGDLS, CDR2 YYNGEE. The CDR3 DNA follows: TGTGCCAGCAGAGGCGCGACAGAGAACACTGAAGCTTTCTTT. Protein sequence: CASRGATENTEAFF.

J is TRBJ1-6 and V is TRBV5-1; 7 bases match TRBD1. The CDR3 loop spans 17 amino acids. Per the germline V gene, CDR1 is SGHRS and CDR2 is YFSETQ. After removal of 3 bases from V and 4 bases from J, the junction contained 10 bases not matched to a gene. The CDR3 is CASSSDLSGGYNSPLHF. Written as DNA, the CDR3 is TGCGCCAGCAGCTCCGACTTGTCAGGGGGTTATAATTCACCCCTCCACTTT.

The chain couples TRBV7-3 to TRBJ2-7, with D perhaps matching TRBD2 (5 bases). CDR1 SGHTA and CDR2 FQGTGA come from the germline V gene. Trimming pared 1 base from V and 1 base from J, leaving 14 bases between. The length of the CDR3 is 16 residues. CDR3 residues: CASSLMGGGGSYEQYF. The CDR3 DNA reads TGTGCCAGCAGCTTAATGGGTGGAGGCGGGTCCTACGAGCAGTACTTC.

V usage is TRBV7-3 and J usage is TRBJ1-6; 10 nucleotides match TRBD1. There are 15 residues in the CDR3. CDR1 is SGHTA and CDR2 is FQGTGA in the germline V gene. V dropped 6 bases and J dropped 10; count of bases not matched to a gene: 9. CDR3 in amino acids: CASRRTGGSGSPLHF. The DNA of the CDR3 is TGTGCCAGCAGGAGGACAGGGGGTTCTGGGTCACCCCTCCACTTT.

V usage is TRBV5-1 and J usage is TRBJ1-1, with TRBD1 as a possible D gene (6 bases). V gave up 0 bases and J gave up 0 bases, with 12 bases separating them. Germline loops: CDR1 SGHRS, CDR2 YFSETQ. CDR3 length: 16 residues. CDR3 coding DNA: TGCGCCAGCAGCTTGGACAGGGATTTCGTGAACACTGAAGCTTTCTTT. It codes for CASSLDRDFVNTEAFF.

CDR3 DNA sequence: TGTGCCAGTAGGACCCGGACAGGGGACTACAATGAGCAGTTCTTC. Its translation: CASRTRTGDYNEQFF. The J gene is TRBJ2-1, the V gene TRBV19; TRBD1 agrees at 9 bases. J was trimmed by 3 bases and V by 6 bases; bases with no gene match: 6. Germline CDR1 reads LNHDA; CDR2 reads SQIVND (reference sequence). The CDR3 has 15 residues.

The rearrangement joins TRBV4-1 to TRBJ1-5; 7 bases match TRBD1. The germline gives CDR1 MGHRA, CDR2 YSYEKL. The CDR3 contains 15 residues. V lost 2 bases and J lost 2; bases outside the gene matches: 3. The CDR3 DNA reads TGCGCCAGCAGCCAAATTACAGGGGGCAATCAGCCCCAGCATTTT. Protein product: CASSQITGGNQPQHF.

The chain employs TRBV5-4 and TRBJ2-1; possibly TRBD2 for D (6 bases). The germline V gene has CDR1 SGHNT and CDR2 YYREEE (reference sequence). V was clipped by 4 bases and J by 7 bases, with 12 bases between them. CDR3 length equals 13 residues. CDR3 loop: CASSLPGGNEQFF. CDR3 in DNA: TGTGCCAGCAGCCTCCCCGGAGGGAATGAGCAGTTCTTC.

V gene TRBV6-4 combines with J gene TRBJ1-5; D unresolved. CDR3 size: 17 residues. V gave up 0 bases and J gave up 4 bases, with 16 bases separating them. Germline assignment: CDR1 MRHNA and CDR2 SNTAGT. This chain's CDR3 is CASSDSNPRIVNQPQHF. The CDR3 DNA follows: TGTGCCAGCAGTGACTCGAACCCCAGAATTGTGAATCAGCCCCAGCATTTT.

The rearrangement links TRBV15 to TRBJ2-7, with 8 bases aligning to TRBD1. J lost 1 base, V lost 3 bases, and 5 bases had no gene match. The CDR3 is 15 residues long. Germline V gives CDR1 LNHNV, CDR2 YYDKDF (reference sequence). CDR3: CATSRDRAGSYEQYF. DNA of the CDR3: TGTGCCACCAGCAGGGACAGGGCGGGATCCTACGAGCAGTACTTC.

The chain is built from TRBV11-2 and TRBJ2-5; TRBD2 is a possible D gene (6 bases). V was trimmed by 1 base and J by 4 bases, leaving 7 bases between them. Looked up from germline, CDR1 is SGHAT and CDR2 is FQNNGV. The CDR3 covers 13 residues. As DNA, the CDR3 is TGTGCCAGCAGCTTAGTCGGGGGAGAGACCCAGTACTTC. Protein: CASSLVGGETQYF.

The chain carries TRBV6-1 and TRBJ1-5; D is ambiguous. V was pared by 4 bases and J by 4 bases, with 8 bases between. CDR3 size: 13 residues. CDR1 MNHNS and CDR2 SASEGT come from the germline V gene. CDR3 nucleotides: TGTGCCAGCAGTGGGCAAATTAATCAGCCCCAGCATTTT. As protein: CASSGQINQPQHF.

The V call is TRBV27, the J call TRBJ2-7; 10 positions agree with TRBD1. The CDR3 totals 14 residues. Per the germline V gene, CDR1 is MNHEY and CDR2 is SMNVEV (reference sequence). V lost 5 bases and J lost 5; bases outside the gene matches: 6. The CDR3 DNA reads as TGTGCCAGCAGTCCGCGGGACAGGGGAGACGAGCAGTACTTC. Protein: CASSPRDRGDEQYF.